This T cell receptor (beta chain) was sequenced for a study of response to subunit inactivated influenza vaccine. Overall study results and limits: Authors proposed each seasonal influenza vaccination draws in few new T cells.

V shed 7 bases, J shed 6 bases, and the junction held 5 bases outside the gene matches. Germline V lookup: CDR1 DFQATT, CDR2 SNEGSKA (reference sequence). The CDR3 loop spans 12 amino acids. Turning to this clonotype: Its antigen is not known.

In TCRdb, the RT-PCR reads were re-called with MiXCR into one record per CDR3 protein. The top ten clones hold around 9.9% of a sample with about 780,000 distinct CDR3 sequences, around 20% of them seen once. This receptor was identified in a man aged 45 to 65 who received an inactivated influenza vaccine. The chain links TRBV20-1 to TRBJ1-5; 8 nucleotides line up with TRBD1. Sequences were derived from PBMCs from blood, sampled 4 to 6 days after vaccination. The CDR3 DNA follows: TGCAGTGGCGGACAGGGCAGTCAGCCCCAGCATTTT. It codes for CSGGQGSQPQHF.